The entry that follows covers one TCR beta chain sequence. Time point given: pretreatment peripheral blood. Samples were collected from each patient before treatment and during treatment. Each patient gave between 1 and 8 of them in total. The sample originates from a study of PD-L1 blockade in urothelial cancer. Study overall: Each participant's history included 0 to 3 prior chemotherapy regimens.

This table comes from immunoSEQ multiplex PCR, and its TCRdb copy is limited to in-frame clones, with some not included. The profile shows under 95,000 clones, roughly 84% of them singletons. The CDR3 is made up of 16 amino acids. The trim removed 0 bases at V and 3 bases at J, leaving 4 bases unmatched. Per the germline V gene, CDR1 is LNHNV and CDR2 is YYDKDF (reference sequence). The rearrangement uses TRBV15 and TRBJ2-3; 9 bases are a match to TRBD2. This specimen consisted of PBMCs, obtained around atezolizumab (anti-PD-L1) treatment. The TCR comes from a man aged 55-75 years with urothelial cancer. The CDR3 nucleotides are TGTGCCACCAGCAGAGATAAAAGCGGGGGGACAGATACGCAGTATTTT. Its protein is CATSRDKSGGTDTQYF.